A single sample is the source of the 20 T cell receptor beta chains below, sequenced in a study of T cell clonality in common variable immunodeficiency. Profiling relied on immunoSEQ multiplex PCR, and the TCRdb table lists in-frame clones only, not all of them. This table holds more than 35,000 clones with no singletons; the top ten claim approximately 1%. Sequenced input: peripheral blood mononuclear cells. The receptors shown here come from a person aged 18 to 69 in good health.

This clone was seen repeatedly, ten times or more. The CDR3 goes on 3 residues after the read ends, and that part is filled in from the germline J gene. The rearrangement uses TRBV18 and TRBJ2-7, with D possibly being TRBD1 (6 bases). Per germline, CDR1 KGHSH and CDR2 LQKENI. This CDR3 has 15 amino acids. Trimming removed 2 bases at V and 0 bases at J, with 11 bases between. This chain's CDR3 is CASSPRQETSYEQYF. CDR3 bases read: TGTGCCAGCTCACCAAGACAGGAGACCTCCTACGAG.

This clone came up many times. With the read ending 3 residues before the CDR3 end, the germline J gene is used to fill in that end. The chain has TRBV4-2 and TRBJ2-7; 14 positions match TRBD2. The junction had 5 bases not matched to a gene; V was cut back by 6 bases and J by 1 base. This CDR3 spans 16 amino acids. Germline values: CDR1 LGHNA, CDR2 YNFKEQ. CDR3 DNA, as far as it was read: TGTGCCAGCAGGGCAGGGACTAGCGGGGGTTCCTACGAG. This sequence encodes CASRAGTSGGSYE. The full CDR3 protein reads CASRAGTSGGSYEQYF.

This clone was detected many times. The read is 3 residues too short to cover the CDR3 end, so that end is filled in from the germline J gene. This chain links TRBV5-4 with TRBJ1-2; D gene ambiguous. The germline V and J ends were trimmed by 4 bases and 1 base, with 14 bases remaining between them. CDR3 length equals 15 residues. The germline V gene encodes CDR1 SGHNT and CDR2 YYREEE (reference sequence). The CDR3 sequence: CASSPAATLNYGYTF. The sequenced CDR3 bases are TGTGCCAGCAGCCCCGCGGCGACCCTTAACTATGGC.

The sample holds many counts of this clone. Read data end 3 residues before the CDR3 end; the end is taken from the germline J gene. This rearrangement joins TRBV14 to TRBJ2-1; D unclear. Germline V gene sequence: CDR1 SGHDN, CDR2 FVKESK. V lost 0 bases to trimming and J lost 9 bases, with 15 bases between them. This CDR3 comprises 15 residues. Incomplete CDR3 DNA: TGTGCCAGCAGCCAAGAATTACTCCCCGTTGGTGAG. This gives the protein CASSQELLPVGE. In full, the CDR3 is CASSQELLPVGEQFF.

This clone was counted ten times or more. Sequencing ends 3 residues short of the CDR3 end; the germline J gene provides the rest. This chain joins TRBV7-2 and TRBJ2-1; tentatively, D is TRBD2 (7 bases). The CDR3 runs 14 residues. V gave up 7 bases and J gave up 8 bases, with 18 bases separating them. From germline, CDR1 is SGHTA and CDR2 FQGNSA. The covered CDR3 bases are TGTGCCAGCACCTCTCCCGGGGGGCATTATGAG. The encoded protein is CASTSPGGHYE. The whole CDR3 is CASTSPGGHYEQFF.

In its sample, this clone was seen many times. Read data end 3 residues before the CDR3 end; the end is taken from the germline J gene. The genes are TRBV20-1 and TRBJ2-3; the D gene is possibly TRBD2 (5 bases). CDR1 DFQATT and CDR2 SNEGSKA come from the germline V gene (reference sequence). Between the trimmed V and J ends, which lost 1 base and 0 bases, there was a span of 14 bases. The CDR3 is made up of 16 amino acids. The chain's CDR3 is CSARAAGGRSTDTQYF. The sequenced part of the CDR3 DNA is TGCAGTGCTAGAGCCGCGGGCGGAAGAAGCACAGATACG.

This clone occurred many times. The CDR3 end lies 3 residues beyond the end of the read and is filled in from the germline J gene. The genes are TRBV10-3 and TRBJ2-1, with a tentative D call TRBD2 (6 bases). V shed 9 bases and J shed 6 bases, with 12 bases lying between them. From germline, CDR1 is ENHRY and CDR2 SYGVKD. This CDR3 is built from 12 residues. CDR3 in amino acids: CAMGGSGNEQFF. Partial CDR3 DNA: TGTGCCATGGGGGGTTCGGGCAATGAG.

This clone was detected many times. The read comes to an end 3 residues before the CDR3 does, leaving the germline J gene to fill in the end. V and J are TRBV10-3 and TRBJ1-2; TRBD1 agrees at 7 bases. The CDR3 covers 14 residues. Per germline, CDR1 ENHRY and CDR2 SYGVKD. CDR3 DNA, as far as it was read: TGTGCCATCAGTGAGTGGTCAGGGGGTGAAGGC. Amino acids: CAISEWSGGEG. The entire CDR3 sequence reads CAISEWSGGEGYTF.

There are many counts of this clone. The chain's CDR3 is CASRTGGETQYF. The CDR3 bases that were read are TGTGCCAGCAGGACAGGGGGGGAGACC. J is TRBJ2-5 and V is TRBV12-3 or TRBV12-4, with 9 bases lining up with TRBD1. The CDR3 end is not reached by the read, which stops 3 residues before it; the germline J gene fills it in. This CDR3 contains 12 residues. V lost 6 bases and J lost 5; bases outside the gene matches: 1.

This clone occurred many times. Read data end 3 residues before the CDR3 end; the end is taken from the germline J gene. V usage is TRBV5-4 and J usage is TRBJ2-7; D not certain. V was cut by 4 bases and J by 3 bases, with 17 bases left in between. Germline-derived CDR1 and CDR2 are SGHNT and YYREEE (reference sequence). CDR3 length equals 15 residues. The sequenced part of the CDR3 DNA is TGTGCCAGCAGCCCTGGATCCCTAAAGGGCTACGAG. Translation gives CASSPGSLKGYE. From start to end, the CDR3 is CASSPGSLKGYEQYF. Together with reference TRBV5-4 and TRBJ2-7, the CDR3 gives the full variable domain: ETGVTQSPTHLIKTRGQQVTLRCSSQSGHNTVSWYQQALGQGPQFIFQYYREEENGRGNFPPRFSGLQFPNYSSELNVNALELDDSALYLCASSPGSLKGYEQYFGPGTRLTVT.

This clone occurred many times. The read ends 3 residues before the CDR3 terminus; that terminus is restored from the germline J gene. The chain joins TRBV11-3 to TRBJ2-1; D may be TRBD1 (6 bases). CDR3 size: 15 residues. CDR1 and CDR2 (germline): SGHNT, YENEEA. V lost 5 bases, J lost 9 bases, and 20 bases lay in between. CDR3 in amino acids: CASSPGQPGLGEQFF. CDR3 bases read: TGTGCCAGCAGCCCCGGACAGCCTGGGTTGGGTGAG.

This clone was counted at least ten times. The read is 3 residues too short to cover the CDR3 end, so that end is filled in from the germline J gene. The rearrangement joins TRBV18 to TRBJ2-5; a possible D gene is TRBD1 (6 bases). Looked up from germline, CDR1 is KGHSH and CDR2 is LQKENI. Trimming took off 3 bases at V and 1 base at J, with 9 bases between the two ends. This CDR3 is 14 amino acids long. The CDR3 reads CASSPPGAQETQYF. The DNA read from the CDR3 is TGTGCCAGCTCACCCCCAGGGGCCCAAGAGACC.

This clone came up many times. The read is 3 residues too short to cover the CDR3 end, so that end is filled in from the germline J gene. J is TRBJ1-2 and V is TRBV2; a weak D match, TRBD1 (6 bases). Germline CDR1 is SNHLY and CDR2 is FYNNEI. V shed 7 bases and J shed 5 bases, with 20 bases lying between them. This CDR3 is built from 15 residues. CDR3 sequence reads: CASMWDTPLGYGYTF. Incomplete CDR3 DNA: TGTGCCAGCATGTGGGACACGCCCCTGGGTTATGGC.

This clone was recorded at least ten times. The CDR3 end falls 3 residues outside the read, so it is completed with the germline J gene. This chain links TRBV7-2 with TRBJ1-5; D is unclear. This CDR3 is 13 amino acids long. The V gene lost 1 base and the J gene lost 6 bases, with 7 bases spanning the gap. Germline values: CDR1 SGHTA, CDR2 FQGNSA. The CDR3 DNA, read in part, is TGTGCCAGCAGCTTAGAAGGTTCTCAGCCC. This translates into CASSLEGSQP. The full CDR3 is CASSLEGSQPQHF.

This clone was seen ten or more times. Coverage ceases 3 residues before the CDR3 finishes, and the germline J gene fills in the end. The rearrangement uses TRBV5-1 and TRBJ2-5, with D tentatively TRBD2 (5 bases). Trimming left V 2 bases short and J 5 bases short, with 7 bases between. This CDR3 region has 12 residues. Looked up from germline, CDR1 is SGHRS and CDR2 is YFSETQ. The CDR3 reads CASSFSGETQYF. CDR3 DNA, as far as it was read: TGCGCCAGCAGCTTCTCGGGGGAGACC.

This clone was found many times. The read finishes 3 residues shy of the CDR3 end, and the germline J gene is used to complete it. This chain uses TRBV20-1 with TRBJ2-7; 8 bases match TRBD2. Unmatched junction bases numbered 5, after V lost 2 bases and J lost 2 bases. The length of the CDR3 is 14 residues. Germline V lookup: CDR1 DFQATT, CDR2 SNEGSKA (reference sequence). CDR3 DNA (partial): TGCAGTGCTAGACCCGGGGGGGCCCCCTACGAG. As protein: CSARPGGAPYE. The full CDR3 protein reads CSARPGGAPYEQYF.

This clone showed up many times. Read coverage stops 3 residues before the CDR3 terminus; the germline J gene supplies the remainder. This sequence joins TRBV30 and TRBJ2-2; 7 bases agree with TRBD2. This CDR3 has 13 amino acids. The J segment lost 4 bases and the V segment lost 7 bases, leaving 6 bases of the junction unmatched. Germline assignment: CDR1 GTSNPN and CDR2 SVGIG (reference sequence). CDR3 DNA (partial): TGTGCCTTTCTGGGACTATTCACCGGGGAG. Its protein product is CAFLGLFTGE. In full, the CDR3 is CAFLGLFTGELFF.

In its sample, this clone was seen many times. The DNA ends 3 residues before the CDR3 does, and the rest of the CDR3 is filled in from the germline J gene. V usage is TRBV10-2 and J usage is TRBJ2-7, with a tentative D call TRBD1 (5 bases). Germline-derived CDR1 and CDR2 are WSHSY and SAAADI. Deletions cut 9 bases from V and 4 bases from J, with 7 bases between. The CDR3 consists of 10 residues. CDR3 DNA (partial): TGCGCCAGTCAGGGTTACGAG. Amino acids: CASQGYE. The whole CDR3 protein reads CASQGYEQYF.

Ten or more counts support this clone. The CDR3 loop reads CASSQGTATEAFF. The sequenced CDR3 bases are TGTGCCAGCTCACAAGGGACAGCCACTGAA. The chain combines TRBV18 with TRBJ1-1; 7 bases align to TRBD1. The read stops 3 residues short of the end of the CDR3; the missing end is completed from the germline J gene. Germline V gene data show CDR1 as KGHSH and CDR2 as LQKENI. This CDR3 spans 13 amino acids. After removal of 4 bases from V and 4 bases from J, the junction contained 3 bases not matched to a gene.

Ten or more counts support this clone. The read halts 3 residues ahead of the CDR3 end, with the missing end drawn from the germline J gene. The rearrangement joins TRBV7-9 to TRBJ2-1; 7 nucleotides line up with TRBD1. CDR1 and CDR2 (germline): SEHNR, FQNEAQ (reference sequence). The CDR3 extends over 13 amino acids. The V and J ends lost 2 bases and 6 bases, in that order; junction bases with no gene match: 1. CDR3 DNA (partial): TGTGCCAGCAGCTTACAGGGGGTCAATGAG. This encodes CASSLQGVNE. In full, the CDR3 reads CASSLQGVNEQFF.